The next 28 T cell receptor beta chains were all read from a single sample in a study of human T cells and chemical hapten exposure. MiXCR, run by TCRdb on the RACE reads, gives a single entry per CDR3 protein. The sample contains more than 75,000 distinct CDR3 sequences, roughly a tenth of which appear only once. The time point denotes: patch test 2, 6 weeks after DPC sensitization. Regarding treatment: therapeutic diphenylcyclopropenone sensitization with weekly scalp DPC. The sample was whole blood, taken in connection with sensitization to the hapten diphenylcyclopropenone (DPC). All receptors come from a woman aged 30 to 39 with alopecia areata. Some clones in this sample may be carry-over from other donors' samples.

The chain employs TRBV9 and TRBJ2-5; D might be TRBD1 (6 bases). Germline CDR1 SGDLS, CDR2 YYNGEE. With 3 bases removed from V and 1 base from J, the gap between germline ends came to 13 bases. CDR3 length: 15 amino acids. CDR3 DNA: TGTGCCAGCAGCGATCGTGGGGGCCCCCAAGAGACCCAGTACTTC. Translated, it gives CASSDRGGPQETQYF.

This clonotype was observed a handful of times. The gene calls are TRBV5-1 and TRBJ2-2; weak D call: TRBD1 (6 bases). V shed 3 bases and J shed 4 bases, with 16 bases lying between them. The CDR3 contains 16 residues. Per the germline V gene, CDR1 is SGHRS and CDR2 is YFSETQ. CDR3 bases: TGCGCCAGCAGCTCCAGGCAACAGGGTGGCACCGGGGAGCTGTTTTTT. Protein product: CASSSRQQGGTGELFF.

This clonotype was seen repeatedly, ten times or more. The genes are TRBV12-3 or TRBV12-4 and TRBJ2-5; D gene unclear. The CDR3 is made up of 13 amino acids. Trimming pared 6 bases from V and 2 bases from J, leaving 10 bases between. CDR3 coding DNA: TGTGCCAGCAGACCCCAGGTACAAGAGACCCAGTACTTC. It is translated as CASRPQVQETQYF.

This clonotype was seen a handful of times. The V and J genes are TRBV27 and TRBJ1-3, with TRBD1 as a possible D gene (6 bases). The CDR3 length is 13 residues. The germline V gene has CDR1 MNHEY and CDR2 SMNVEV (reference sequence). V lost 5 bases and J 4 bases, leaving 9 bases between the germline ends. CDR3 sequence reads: CASSSRGGNTIYF. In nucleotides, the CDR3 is TGTGCCAGCAGTAGCAGGGGAGGAAACACCATATATTTT.

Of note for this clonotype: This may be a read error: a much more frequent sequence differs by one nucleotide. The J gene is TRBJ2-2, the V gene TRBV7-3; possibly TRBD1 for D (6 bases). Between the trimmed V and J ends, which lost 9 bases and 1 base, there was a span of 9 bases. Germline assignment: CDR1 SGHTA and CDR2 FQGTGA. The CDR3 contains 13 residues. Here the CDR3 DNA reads TGTGCCAGTAAGGGGGAGAACACCGGGGAGCTGTTTTTT. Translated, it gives CASKGENTGELFF.

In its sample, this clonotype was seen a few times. CDR3 sequence reads: CASSFRGTEAFF. Written as DNA, the CDR3 is TGTGCCAGCAGTTTTCGTGGCACTGAAGCTTTCTTT. The chain uses TRBV28 and TRBJ1-1; D ambiguous. Deletions cut 3 bases from V and 4 bases from J, with 6 bases between. CDR1 and CDR2 from the germline V gene are MDHEN and SYDVKM. CDR3 length equals 12 residues. Complete variable domain (other parts from reference TRBV28 and TRBJ1-1): DVKVTQSSRYLVKRTGEKVFLECVQDMDHENMFWYRQDPGLGLRLIYFSYDVKMKEKGDIPEGYSVSREKKERFSLILESASTNQTSMYLCASSFRGTEAFFGQGTRLTVV.

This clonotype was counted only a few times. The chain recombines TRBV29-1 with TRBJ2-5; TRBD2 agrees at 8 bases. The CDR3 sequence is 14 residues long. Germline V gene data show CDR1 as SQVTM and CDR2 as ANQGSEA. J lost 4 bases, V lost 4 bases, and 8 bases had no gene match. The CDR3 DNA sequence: TGCAGCGTTGGTTTAGCGGGAAGGGGAGAGACCCAGTACTTC. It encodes CSVGLAGRGETQYF. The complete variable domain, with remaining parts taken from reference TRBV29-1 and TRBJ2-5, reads SAVISQKPSRDICQRGTSLTIQCQVDSQVTMMFWYRQQPGQSLTLIATANQGSEATYESGFVIDKFPISRPNLTFSTLTVSNMSPEDSSIYLCSVGLAGRGETQYFGPGTRLLVL.

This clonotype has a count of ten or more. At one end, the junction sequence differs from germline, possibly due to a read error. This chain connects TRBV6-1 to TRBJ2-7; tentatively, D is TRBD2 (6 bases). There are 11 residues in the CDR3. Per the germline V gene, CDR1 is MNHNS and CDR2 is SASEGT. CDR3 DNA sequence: TGTGCCAGCAGTGAAGCGGGACTTCTGCACTTC. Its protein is CASSEAGLLHF.

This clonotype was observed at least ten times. CDR3 sequence (DNA): TGTGCCAGCAGATCCCCCTCGGATACGCAGTATTTT. Amino acids: CASRSPSDTQYF. The V call is TRBV6-2 or TRBV6-3, the J call TRBJ2-3, with D unclear. The CDR3 length is 12 residues. The V gene's germline CDR1 is MNHEY and CDR2 SVGEGT. Trimming took 6 bases from V and 6 from J, leaving 10 bases between them.

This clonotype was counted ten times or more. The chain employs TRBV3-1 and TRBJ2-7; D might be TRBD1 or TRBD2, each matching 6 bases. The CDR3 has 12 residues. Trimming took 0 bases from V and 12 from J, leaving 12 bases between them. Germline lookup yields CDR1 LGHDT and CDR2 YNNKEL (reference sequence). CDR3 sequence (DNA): TGTGCCAGCAGCCAAGATTGGGGGGCCACGTACTTC. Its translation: CASSQDWGATYF.

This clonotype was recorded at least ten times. CDR3 nucleotide sequence: TGCAGTGCTAGAGATTTCAGGGGGCCTAATGAAAAACTGTTTTTT. It yields the protein CSARDFRGPNEKLFF. The chain joins TRBV20-1 to TRBJ1-4; 8 bases match TRBD1. Germline V gene sequence: CDR1 DFQATT, CDR2 SNEGSKA (reference sequence). The CDR3 totals 15 residues. J gave up 3 bases and V 0 bases, and 3 bases lay outside the gene matches.

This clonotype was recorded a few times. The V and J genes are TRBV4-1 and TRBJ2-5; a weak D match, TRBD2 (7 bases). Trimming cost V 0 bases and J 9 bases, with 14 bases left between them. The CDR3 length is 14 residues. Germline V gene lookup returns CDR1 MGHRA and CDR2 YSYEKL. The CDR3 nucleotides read TGCGCCAGCAGCCAAGAACCGCGCGGGGGCCCCCAGTACTTC. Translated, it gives CASSQEPRGGPQYF.

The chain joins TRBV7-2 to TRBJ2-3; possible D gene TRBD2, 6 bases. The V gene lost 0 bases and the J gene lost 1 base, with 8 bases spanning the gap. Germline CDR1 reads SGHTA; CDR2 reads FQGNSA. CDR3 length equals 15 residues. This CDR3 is CASSLARGGTDTQYF. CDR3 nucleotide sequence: TGTGCCAGCAGCTTAGCCCGCGGGGGCACAGATACGCAGTATTTT.

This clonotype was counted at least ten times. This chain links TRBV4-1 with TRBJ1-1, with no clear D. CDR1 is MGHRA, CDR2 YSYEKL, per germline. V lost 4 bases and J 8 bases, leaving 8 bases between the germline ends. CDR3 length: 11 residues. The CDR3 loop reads CASSLGREAFF. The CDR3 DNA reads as TGCGCCAGCAGCCTAGGGAGAGAAGCTTTCTTT.

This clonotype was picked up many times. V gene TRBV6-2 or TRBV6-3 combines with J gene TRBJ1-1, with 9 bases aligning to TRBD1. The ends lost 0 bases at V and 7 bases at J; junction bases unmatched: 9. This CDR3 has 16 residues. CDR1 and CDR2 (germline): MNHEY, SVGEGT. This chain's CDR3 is CASSYSPDRGIREAFF. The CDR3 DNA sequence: TGTGCCAGCAGTTACTCGCCTGACAGGGGGATTCGTGAAGCTTTCTTT.

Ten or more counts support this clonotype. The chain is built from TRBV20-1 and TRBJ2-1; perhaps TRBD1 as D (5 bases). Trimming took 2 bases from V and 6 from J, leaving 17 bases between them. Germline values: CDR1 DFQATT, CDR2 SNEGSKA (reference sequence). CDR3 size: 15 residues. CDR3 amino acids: CSARSVQGRGNEQFF. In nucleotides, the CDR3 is TGCAGTGCTAGAAGTGTCCAGGGTCGAGGCAATGAGCAGTTCTTC.

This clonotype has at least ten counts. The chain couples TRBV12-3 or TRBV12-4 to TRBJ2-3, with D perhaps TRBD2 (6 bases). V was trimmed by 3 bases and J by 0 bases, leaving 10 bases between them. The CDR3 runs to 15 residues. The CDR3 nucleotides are TGTGCCAGCAGTTTGGCGGGGCCTAGCACAGATACGCAGTATTTT. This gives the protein CASSLAGPSTDTQYF.

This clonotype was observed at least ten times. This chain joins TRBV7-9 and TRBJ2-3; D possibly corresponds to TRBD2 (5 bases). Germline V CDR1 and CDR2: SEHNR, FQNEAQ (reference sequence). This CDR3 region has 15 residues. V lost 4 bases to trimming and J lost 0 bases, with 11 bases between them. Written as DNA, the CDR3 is TGTGCCAGCAGCTCAACACTAGGAAGCACAGATACGCAGTATTTT. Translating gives CASSSTLGSTDTQYF.

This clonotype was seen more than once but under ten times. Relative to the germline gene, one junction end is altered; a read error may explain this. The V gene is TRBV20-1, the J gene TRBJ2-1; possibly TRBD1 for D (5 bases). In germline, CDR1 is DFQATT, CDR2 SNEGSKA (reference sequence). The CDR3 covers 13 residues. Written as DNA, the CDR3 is TGCAGTGCTAGAGATGTTCATTTAGGGGTTTGGGTCTTC. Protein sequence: CSARDVHLGVWVF.

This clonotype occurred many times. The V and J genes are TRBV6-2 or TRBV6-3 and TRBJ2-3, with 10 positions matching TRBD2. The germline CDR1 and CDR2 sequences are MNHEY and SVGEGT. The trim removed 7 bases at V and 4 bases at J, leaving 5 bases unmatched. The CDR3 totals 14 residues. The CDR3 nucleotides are TGTGCCAGCACCAGCGGGAGGGGCTCAGATACGCAGTATTTT. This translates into CASTSGRGSDTQYF.

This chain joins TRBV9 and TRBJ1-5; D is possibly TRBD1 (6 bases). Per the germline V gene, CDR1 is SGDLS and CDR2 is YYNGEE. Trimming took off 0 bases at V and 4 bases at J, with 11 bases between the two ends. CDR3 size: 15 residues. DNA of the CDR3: TGTGCCAGCAGCGTAGCGGGGGCCGCGAATCAGCCCCAGCATTTT. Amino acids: CASSVAGAANQPQHF.

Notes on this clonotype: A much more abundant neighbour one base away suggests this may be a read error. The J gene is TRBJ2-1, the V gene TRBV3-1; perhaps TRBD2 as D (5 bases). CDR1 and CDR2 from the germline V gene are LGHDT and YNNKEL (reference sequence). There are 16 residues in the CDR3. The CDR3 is CASSQDQGRGYNEPFF. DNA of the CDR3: TGTGCCAGCAGCCAAGATCAAGGACGGGGATACAATGAGCCGTTCTTC.

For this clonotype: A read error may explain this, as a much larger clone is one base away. The CDR3: CSIEKEGADTQYF. The CDR3 DNA is TGCAGCATTGAAAAGGAGGGGGCAGATACGCAGTATTTT. The chain combines TRBV29-1 with TRBJ2-3; the D gene could be TRBD1 or TRBD2 (6 bases each). Germline V CDR1 and CDR2: SQVTM, ANQGSEA. The CDR3 spans 13 residues.

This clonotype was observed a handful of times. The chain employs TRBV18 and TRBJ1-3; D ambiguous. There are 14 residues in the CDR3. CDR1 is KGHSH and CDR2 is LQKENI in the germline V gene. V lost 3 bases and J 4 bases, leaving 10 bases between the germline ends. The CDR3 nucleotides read TGTGCCAGCTCACCGGGTCGAGACGGAAACACCATATATTTT. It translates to CASSPGRDGNTIYF. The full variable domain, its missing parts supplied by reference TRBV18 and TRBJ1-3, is NAGVMQNPRHLVRRRGQEARLRCSPMKGHSHVYWYRQLPEEGLKFMVYLQKENIIDESGMPKERFSAEFPKEGPSILRIQQVVRGDSAAYFCASSPGRDGNTIYFGEGSWLTVV.

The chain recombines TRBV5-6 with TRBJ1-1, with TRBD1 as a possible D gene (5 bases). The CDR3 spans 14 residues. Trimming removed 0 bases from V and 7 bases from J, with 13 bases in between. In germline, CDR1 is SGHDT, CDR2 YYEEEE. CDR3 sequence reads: CASSLGPAGHEAFF. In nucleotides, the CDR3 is TGTGCCAGCAGCTTGGGGCCAGCGGGGCATGAAGCTTTCTTT. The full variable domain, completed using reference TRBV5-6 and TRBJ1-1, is DAGVTQSPTHLIKTRGQQVTLRCSPKSGHDTVSWYQQALGQGPQFIFQYYEEEERQRGNFPDRFSGHQFPNYSSELNVNALLLGDSALYLCASSLGPAGHEAFFGQGTRLTVV.

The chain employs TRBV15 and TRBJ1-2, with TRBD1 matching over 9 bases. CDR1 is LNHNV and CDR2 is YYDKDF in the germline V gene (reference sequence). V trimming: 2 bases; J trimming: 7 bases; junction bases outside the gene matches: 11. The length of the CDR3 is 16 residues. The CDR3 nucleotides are TGTGCCACCAGCAGAAACCGGGACAGGGTTCTATCTGGCTACACCTTC. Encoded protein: CATSRNRDRVLSGYTF.

CDR3 DNA sequence: TGTGCCAGCAGCCCTGGCCAACTAGCGGGCTGGAATGAGCAGTTCTTC. Translation: CASSPGQLAGWNEQFF. The V and J genes are TRBV7-8 and TRBJ2-1, with 9 bases aligning to TRBD2. The trim removed 5 bases at V and 7 bases at J, leaving 12 bases unmatched. CDR1 is SGHVS, CDR2 FQNEAQ, per germline. This CDR3 spans 16 amino acids. The full variable domain, completed using reference TRBV7-8 and TRBJ2-1, is GAGVSQSPRYKVAKRGQDVALRCDPISGHVSLFWYQQALGQGPEFLTYFQNEAQLDKSGLPSDRFFAERPEGSVSTLKIQRTQQEDSAVYLCASSPGQLAGWNEQFFGPGTRLTVL.

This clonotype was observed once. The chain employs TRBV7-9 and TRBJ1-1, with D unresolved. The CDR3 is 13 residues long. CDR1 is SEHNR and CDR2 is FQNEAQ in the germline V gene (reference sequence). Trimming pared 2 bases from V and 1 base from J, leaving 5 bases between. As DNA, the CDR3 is TGTGCCAGCAGCTTATTGGGGAACACTGAAGCTTTCTTT. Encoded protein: CASSLLGNTEAFF. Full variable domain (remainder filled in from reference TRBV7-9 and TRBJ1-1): DTGVSQNPRHKITKRGQNVTFRCDPISEHNRLYWYRQTLGQGPEFLTYFQNEAQLEKSRLLSDRFSAERPKGSFSTLEIQRTEQGDSAMYLCASSLLGNTEAFFGQGTRLTVV.